This T cell receptor (beta chain) was retrieved from a study of T cells in Graves' hyperthyroidism and ophthalmopathy. Findings and limits, study-wide: Classification by a 13 V-J model distinguished ophthalmopathy from stable hyperthyroidism.

The CDR3 length is 14 residues. Germline lookup yields CDR1 DFQATT and CDR2 SNEGSKA (reference sequence). Trimming took off 7 bases at V and 3 bases at J, with 19 bases between the two ends. Using RNA transcripts as the source, TCR beta CDR3 regions were amplified. The TCR CDR3 was amplified in a first-round RT-PCR using the HTBI primer set. TCRdb recomputed calls from the multiplex PCR reads with MiXCR, one row per CDR3 protein. Among approximately 300,000 distinct CDR3 sequences listed, roughly 17% were seen once. This clonotype was seen ten or more times. Its antigen is not known. The TCR was taken from a man aged 25 to 45 with Graves' hyperthyroidism. The source material was blood. The rearrangement links TRBV20-1 to TRBJ2-7; possibly TRBD2 for D (6 bases). The chain's CDR3 is CSVPGLTELYEQYF. As DNA, the CDR3 is TGCAGTGTCCCGGGACTTACGGAGCTCTACGAGCAGTACTTC.